This T cell receptor (beta chain) was retrieved from a study of human T cells and chemical hapten exposure. Study-wide findings and caveats: TCRs above 1 in 1000 frequency did not change with DPC sensitization.

This clonotype was recorded many times. Antigen specificity is unknown. Each CDR3 protein gets one entry after TCRdb re-called the RACE reads with MiXCR. Here the sample spans approximately 340,000 distinct CDR3 sequences, around 7% being singletons. Described time point: patch test 1, 2 weeks after DPC sensitization. Stated treatment: therapeutic diphenylcyclopropenone sensitization with weekly scalp DPC. Investigators collected blood before applying each patch test. This clonotype originated in a woman under 30 with alopecia areata. Some clones in this sample may be carry-over from other donors' samples. The sequencing used whole blood, collected in connection with sensitization to the hapten diphenylcyclopropenone (DPC).

The CDR3 is CAIRDGTGGTEAFF. CDR3 sequence (DNA): TGTGCCATCAGGGATGGGACAGGGGGCACTGAAGCTTTCTTT. The chain joins TRBV10-3 to TRBJ1-1; the match to TRBD1 covers 11 bases. The CDR3 is 14 amino acids. Germline lookup yields CDR1 ENHRY and CDR2 SYGVKD. V dropped 6 bases and J dropped 4; count of bases not matched to a gene: 4.